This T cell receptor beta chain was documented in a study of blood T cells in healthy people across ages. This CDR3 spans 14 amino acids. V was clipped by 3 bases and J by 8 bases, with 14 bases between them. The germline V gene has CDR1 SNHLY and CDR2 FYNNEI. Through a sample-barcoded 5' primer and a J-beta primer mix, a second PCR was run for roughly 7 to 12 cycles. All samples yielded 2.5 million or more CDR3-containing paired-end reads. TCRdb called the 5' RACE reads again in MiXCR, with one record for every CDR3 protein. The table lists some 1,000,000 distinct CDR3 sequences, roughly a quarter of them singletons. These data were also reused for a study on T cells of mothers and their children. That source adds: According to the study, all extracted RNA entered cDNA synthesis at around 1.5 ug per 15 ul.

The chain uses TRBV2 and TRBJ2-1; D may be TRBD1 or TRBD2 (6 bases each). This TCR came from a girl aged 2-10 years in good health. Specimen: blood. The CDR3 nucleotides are TGTGCCAGCAGTGATCGCGGGACACCTGATGAGCAGTTCTTC. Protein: CASSDRGTPDEQFF.